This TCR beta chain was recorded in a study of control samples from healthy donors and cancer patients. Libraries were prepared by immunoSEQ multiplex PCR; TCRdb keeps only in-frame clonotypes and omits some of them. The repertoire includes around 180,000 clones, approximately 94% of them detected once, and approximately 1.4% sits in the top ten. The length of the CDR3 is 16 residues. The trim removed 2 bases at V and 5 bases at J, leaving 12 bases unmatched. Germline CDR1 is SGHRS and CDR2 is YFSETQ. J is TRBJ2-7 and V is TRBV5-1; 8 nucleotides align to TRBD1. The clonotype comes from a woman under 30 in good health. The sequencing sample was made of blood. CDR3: CASSFPPGGLTDEQYF. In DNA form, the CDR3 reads TGCGCCAGCAGCTTTCCCCCAGGGGGCCTTACGGACGAGCAGTACTTC.